This TCR beta chain came from a study of blood T cell repertoires in COVID-19. V gave up 1 base and J gave up 4 bases, with 11 bases separating them. Germline-derived CDR1 and CDR2 are SGHNT and YYREEE (reference sequence). CDR3 length equals 14 residues. The table came from immunoSEQ multiplex PCR; TCRdb's copy has only in-frame clones and leaves some out. This table has about 83,000 clones, approximately 86% appearing once. The J gene is TRBJ1-2, the V gene TRBV5-4, with D hard to call. Material for sequencing was peripheral blood. This clonotype was obtained from a man aged 80 or over with active or convalescent COVID-19. The DNA of the CDR3 is TGTGCCAGCAGCTTGCGGGAAGTCGGCTATGGCTACACCTTC. As protein: CASSLREVGYGYTF.